This TCR beta chain emerged from a study of T-cell reconstitution after alpha-beta-depleted transplantation in children. As it was prepared, the TCRbeta library received unique molecular identifiers. One entry per CDR3 protein, called by TCRdb with MiXCR from the PCR reads. The sample has approximately 200,000 distinct CDR3 sequences, about 14% seen once. This CDR3 region has 19 residues. The V gene's germline CDR1 is SGHRS and CDR2 YFSETQ. J gave up 1 base and V 3 bases, and 13 bases lay outside the gene matches. Sequenced here: PBMCs from the stem cell graft donor, sampled from the stem cell graft. The receptor's source is a human donor who donated a stem cell graft to a child with acute lymphoblastic leukemia. The gene calls are TRBV5-1 and TRBJ2-1; TRBD2 aligns across 10 bases. The CDR3, as DNA: TGCGCCAGCAGCTCCTCAAGGAGGAGCGGGAGGGTATCCTACAATGAGCAGTTCTTC. Translating it yields CASSSSRRSGRVSYNEQFF. Looking up the rest from reference TRBV5-1 and TRBJ2-1 gives the full variable domain: KAGVTQTPRYLIKTRGQQVTLSCSPISGHRSVSWYQQTPGQGLQFLFEYFSETQRNKGNFPGRFSGRQFSNSRSEMNVSTLELGDSALYLCASSSSRRSGRVSYNEQFFGPGTRLTVL.